This entry concerns a single T cell receptor beta chain. Antigen specificity is unknown. Repertoires were generated with immunoSEQ multiplex PCR, while TCRdb's copy carries only in-frame clones and drops some. The sample records some 50,000 clones, 85% to 95% being singletons. This sample stems from a study of cytomegalovirus exposure and HLA in healthy donors. An approximately 130-subject validation cohort, separate from the roughly 670-subject first cohort, supplied the donors. Overall study results and limits: The authors listed 164 TCR beta chains as cytomegalovirus-associated.

Trimming took off 0 bases at V and 3 bases at J, with 9 bases between the two ends. The CDR3 length is 14 residues. CDR1 SGHRS and CDR2 YFSETQ come from the germline V gene. Sequencing input: PBMCs. The V gene is TRBV5-1, the J gene TRBJ1-2; D is unresolved. The sequence was obtained from a woman aged 18-30 years in good health and CMV-seropositive. CDR3 sequence: CASSLAPPDYGYTF. CDR3 DNA: TGCGCCAGCAGCTTGGCACCGCCGGACTATGGCTACACCTTC.